These 2 T cell receptor beta chains were sequenced from one sample in a study of shared clonotypes between healthy human individuals. Sequenced by immunoSEQ multiplex PCR; TCRdb stores in-frame clones only, minus some. The sample has about 2.1 million clones, 93% seen once. CD45RO-negative cells were positively selected for CCR7, leaving out terminally differentiated effector memory CD45RA+ cells. The sequencing sample was made of naive CD8+ T cells from PBMCs. Source of these receptors: a man in his late teens or twenties in good health. Some clones in this sample may be carry-over from other donors' samples.

DNA for the CDR3: TGTGCCAGCAGTACCTTAGCGATCCCAGAGACCCAGTACTTC. This codes for CASSTLAIPETQYF. The chain combines TRBV27 with TRBJ2-5; TRBD2 is a possible D gene (5 bases). V was shortened by 5 bases and J by 4 bases, with 14 bases between the two germline ends. This CDR3 region has 14 residues. Looked up from germline, CDR1 is MNHEY and CDR2 is SMNVEV (reference sequence).

This chain connects TRBV4-1 to TRBJ2-1; no clear D. Trimming left V 0 bases short and J 6 bases short, with 21 bases between. The CDR3 consists of 18 residues. Germline-derived CDR1 and CDR2 are MGHRA and YSYEKL. This CDR3 is CASSQENFRANTLNEQFF. The CDR3 DNA reads TGCGCCAGCAGCCAAGAGAACTTTCGGGCCAATACCCTCAATGAGCAGTTCTTC.